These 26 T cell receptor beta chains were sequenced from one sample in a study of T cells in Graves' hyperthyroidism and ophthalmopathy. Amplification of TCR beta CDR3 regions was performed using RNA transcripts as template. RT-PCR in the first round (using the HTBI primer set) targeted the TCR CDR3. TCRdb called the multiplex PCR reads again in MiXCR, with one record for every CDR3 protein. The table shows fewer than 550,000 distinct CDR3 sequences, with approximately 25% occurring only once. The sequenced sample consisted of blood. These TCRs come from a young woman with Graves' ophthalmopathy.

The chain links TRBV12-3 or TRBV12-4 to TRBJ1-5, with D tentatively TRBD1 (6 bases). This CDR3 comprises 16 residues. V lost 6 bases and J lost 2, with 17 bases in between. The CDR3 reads CASSSTGFFGNQPQHF. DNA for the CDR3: TGTGCCAGCAGCTCGACAGGTTTTTTCGGCAATCAGCCCCAGCATTTT.

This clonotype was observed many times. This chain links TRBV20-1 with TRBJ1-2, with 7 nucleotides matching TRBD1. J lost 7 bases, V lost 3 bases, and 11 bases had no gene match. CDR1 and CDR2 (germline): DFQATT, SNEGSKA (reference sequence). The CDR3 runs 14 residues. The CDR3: CSARQGGDWGGYTF. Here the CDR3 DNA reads TGCAGTGCTAGGCAGGGGGGCGACTGGGGTGGCTACACCTTC.

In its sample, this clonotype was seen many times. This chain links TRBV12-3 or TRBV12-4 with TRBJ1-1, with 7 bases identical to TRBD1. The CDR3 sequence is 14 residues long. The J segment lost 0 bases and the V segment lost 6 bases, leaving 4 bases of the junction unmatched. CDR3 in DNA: TGTGCCAGCAGCCGAGGGACAGTGAACACTGAAGCTTTCTTT. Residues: CASSRGTVNTEAFF.

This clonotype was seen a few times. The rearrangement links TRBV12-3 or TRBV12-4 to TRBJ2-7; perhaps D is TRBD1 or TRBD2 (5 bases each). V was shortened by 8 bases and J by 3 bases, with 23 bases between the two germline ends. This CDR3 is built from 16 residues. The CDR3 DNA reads TGTGCCAGCTTCCAAACCCCACGGGACGGATACTACGAGCAGTACTTC. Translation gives CASFQTPRDGYYEQYF.

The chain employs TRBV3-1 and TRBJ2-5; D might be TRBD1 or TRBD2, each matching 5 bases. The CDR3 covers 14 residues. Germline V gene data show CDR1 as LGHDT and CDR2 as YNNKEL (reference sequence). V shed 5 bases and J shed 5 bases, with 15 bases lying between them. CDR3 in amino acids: CASSGRQRAETQYF. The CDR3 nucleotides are TGTGCCAGCAGCGGGAGACAGCGAGCGGAGACCCAGTACTTC.

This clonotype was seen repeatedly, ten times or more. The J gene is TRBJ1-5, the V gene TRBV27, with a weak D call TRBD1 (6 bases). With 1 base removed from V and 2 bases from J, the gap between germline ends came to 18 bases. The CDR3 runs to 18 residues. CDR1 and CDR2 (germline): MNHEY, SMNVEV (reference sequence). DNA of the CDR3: TGTGCCAGCAGTTTATACGGTAAACAGGGAATCGGCAATCAGCCCCAGCATTTT. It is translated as CASSLYGKQGIGNQPQHF.

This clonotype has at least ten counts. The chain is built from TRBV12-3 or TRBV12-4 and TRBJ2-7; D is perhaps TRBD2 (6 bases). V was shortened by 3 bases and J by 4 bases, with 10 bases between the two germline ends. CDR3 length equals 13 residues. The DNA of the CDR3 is TGTGCCAGCAGTTTTTCGGCGGGGTACGAGCAGTACTTC. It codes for CASSFSAGYEQYF.

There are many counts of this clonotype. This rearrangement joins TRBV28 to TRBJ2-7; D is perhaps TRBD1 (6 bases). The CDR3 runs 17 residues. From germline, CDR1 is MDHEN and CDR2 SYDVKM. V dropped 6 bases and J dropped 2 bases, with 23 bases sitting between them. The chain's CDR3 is CASRRGPTGNMPYEQYF. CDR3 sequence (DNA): TGTGCCAGCAGGAGAGGACCGACAGGCAATATGCCCTACGAGCAGTACTTC.

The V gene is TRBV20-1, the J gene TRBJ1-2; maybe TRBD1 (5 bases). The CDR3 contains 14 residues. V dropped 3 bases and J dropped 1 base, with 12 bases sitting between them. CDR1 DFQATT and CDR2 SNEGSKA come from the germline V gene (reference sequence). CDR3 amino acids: CSASSGGDNYGYTF. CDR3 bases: TGCAGTGCTAGTTCCGGGGGAGATAACTATGGCTACACCTTC.

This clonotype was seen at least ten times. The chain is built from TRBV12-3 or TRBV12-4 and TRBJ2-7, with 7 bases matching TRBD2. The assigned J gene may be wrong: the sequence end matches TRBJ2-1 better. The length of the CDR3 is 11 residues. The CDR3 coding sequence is TGTGCCAGCAGGGAGAGCGGGGCTCAGTTCTTC. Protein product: CASRESGAQFF.

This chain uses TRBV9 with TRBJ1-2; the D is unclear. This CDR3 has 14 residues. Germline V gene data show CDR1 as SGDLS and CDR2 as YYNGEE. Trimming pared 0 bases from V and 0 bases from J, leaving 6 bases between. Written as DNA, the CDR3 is TGTGCCAGCAGCGTAGGGCGGACTAACTATGGCTACACCTTC. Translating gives CASSVGRTNYGYTF.

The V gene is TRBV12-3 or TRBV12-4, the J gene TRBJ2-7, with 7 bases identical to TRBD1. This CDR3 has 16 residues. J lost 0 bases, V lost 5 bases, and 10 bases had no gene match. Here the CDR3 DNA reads TGTGCCAGCAGTCCCAACCGGGACAGAGGCTCCTACGAGCAGTACTTC. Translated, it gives CASSPNRDRGSYEQYF.

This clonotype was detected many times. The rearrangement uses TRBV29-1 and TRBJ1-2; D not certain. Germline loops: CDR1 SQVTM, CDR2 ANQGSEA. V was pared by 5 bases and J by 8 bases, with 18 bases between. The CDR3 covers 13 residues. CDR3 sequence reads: CSVPFLKGDGYTF. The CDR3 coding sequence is TGCAGCGTTCCCTTCCTCAAGGGAGACGGCTACACCTTC.

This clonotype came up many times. DNA of the CDR3: TGTGCTAGTGCCCAGTATAGCAATCAGCCCCAGCATTTT. Amino acids: CASAQYSNQPQHF. The rearrangement links TRBV12-5 to TRBJ1-5; D gene unclear. The CDR3 spans 13 residues. Trimming shortened V by 7 bases and J by 0 bases, and 7 bases separated the two germline ends. The germline V gene has CDR1 LGHNT and CDR2 FRNRAP.

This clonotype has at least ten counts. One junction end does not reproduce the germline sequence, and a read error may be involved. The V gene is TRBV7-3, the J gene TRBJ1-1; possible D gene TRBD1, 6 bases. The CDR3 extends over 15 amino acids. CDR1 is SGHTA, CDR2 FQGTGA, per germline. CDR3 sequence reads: CASSVTGHSNTEAFF. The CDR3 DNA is TGTGCCAGCAGCGTAACGGGACACTCGAACACTGAAGCTTTCTTT. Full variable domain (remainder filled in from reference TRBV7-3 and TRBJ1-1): GAGVSQTPSNKVTEKGKYVELRCDPISGHTALYWYRQSLGQGPEFLIYFQGTGAADDSGLPNDRFFAVRPEGSVSTLKIQRTERGDSAVYLCASSVTGHSNTEAFFGQGTRLTVV.

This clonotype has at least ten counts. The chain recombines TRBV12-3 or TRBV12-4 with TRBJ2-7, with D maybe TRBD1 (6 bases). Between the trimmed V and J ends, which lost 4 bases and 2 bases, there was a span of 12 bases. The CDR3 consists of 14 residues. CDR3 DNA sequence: TGTGCCAGCAGTTCATACAGGGTCCCCTACGAGCAGTACTTC. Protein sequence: CASSSYRVPYEQYF.

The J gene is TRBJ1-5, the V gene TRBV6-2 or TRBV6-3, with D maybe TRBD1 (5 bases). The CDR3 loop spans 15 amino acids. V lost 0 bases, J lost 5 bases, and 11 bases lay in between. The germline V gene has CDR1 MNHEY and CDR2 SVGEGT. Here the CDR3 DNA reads TGTGCCAGCAGTTACTCGGGGGTCCACGATCAGCCCCAGCATTTT. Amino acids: CASSYSGVHDQPQHF.

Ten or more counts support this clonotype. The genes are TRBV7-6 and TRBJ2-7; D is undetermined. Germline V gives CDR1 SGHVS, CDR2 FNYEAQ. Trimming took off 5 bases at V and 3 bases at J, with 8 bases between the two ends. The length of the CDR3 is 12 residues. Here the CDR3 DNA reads TGTGCCAGCAGCACATTTCACTACGAGCAGTACTTC. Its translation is CASSTFHYEQYF. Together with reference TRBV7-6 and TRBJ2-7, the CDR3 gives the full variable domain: GAGVSQSPRYKVTKRGQDVALRCDPISGHVSLYWYRQALGQGPEFLTYFNYEAQQDKSGLPNDRFSAERPEGSISTLTIQRTEQRDSAMYRCASSTFHYEQYFGPGTRLTVT.

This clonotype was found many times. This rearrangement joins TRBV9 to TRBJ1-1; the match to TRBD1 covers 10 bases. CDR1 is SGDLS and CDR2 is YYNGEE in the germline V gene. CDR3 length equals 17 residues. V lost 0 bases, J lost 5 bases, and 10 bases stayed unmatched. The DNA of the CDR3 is TGTGCCAGCAGCGTAGGCCTCGGACAGGGGGAAAAAACTGAAGCTTTCTTT. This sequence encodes CASSVGLGQGEKTEAFF.

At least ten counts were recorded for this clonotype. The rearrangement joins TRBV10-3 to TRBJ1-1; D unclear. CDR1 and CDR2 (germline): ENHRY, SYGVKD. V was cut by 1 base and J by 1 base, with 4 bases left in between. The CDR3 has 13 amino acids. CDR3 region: CAISEFRNTEAFF. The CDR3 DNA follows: TGTGCCATCAGTGAGTTCAGGAACACTGAAGCTTTCTTT.

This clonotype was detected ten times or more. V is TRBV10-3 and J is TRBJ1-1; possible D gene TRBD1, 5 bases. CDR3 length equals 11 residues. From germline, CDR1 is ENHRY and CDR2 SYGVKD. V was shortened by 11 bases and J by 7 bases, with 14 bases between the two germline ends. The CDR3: CAVREGSEAFF. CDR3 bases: TGTGCCGTGAGGGAGGGGAGTGAAGCTTTCTTT.

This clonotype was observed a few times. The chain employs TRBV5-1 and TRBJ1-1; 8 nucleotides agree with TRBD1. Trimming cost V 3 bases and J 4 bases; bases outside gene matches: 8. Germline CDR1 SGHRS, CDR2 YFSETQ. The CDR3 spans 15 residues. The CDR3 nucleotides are TGCGCCAGCAGCTCCGCGGACAGGGTGGTCACTGAAGCTTTCTTT. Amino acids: CASSSADRVVTEAFF.

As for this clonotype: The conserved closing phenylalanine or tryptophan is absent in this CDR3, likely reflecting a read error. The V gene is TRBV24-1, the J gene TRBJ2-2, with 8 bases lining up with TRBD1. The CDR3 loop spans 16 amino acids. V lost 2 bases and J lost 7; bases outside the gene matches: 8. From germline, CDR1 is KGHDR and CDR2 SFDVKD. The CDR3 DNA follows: TGTGCCACCAGTGATTATGGACAGGGAGGAGTCGGGGAGCTGTTTTTG. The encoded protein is CATSDYGQGGVGELFL.

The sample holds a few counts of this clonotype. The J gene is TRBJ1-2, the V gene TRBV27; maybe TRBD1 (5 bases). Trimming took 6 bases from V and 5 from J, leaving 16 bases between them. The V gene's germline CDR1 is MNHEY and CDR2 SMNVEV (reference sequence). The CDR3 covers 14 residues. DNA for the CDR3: TGTGCCAGCAGCGGGGGTCTCATGGGGTATGGCTACACCTTC. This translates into CASSGGLMGYGYTF.

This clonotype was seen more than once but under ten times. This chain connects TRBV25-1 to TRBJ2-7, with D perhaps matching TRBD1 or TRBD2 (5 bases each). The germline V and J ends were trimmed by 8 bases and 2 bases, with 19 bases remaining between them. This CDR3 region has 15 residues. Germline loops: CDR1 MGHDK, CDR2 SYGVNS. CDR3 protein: CASDSGRHPPYEQYF. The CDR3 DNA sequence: TGTGCCAGCGACTCGGGACGCCACCCCCCCTACGAGCAGTACTTC.

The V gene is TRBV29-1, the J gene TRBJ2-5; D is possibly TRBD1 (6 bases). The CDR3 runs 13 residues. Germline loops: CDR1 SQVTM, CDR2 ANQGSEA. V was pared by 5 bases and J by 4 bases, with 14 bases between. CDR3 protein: CSVSRDTIETQYF. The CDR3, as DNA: TGCAGCGTTAGCCGGGACACAATAGAGACCCAGTACTTC.